The text below deals with one T cell receptor (beta chain). CDR1 is MNHEY, CDR2 SVGAGI, per germline. The V and J ends lost 5 bases and 1 base respectively, with 8 bases between them. The CDR3 is 13 residues long. PCR amplification relied on 60 Vbeta primers (plus 13 Jbeta primers). The assay was immunoSEQ multiplex PCR, and TCRdb's table has in-frame clones only and misses some. This table has over 100,000 clones, 65% to 90% appearing once. The sample is drawn from a study of cytomegalovirus exposure and HLA in healthy donors. This TCR derives from a man between 25 and 39 years old in good health and CMV-seronegative. The chain links TRBV6-5 to TRBJ1-1, with D possibly being TRBD1 (5 bases). Sequencing used PBMCs. The CDR3 here is CASSRTGNTEAFF. The DNA for the CDR3 is TGTGCCAGCAGTCGTACAGGGAACACTGAAGCTTTCTTT.